Sequencing of this TCR beta chain was carried out in a study of breast tumors, draining lymph nodes, adjacent tissues listed by TCRdb under 2016. About the investigation overall: In breast cancer patients, the study compared the TCR beta repertoires of tumor, adjacent nontumor tissue and axillary lymph nodes. The study was designed to assess the relationships and possible T-cell exchange between tumor, surrounding tissue and draining lymph node repertoires in human breast cancer. Summary of the overall study and its limitations: The conclusion that tumor T cells originate in lymph nodes was presented as consistent with a hypothesis rather than as directly demonstrated. The similarity between tumor and nontumor tissue repertoires was significantly greater in luminal-like breast cancer than in basal-like breast cancer. T-cell repertoire diversity in tumors was found to be lower than in lymph nodes but higher than in nontumor tissue, and preferential V and J gene usage was observed. A scenario in which most tumor T cells derive from the lymph node and then expand within tumor tissue was judged to be consistent with the data.

This clonotype is described as medium-sized (0.01 to 0.1%). Its antigen remains unidentified. The conserved final phenylalanine or tryptophan is absent from the CDR3, which likely points to a read error. The limits of the CDR3 on the DNA are not certain, so only TCRdb's listed CDR3 is given. The instrument given in TCRdb is Illumina HiSeq 2000. Multiplex PCR amplification was used to generate the TCR beta chain libraries. The amplified TCR beta chain products were analyzed by high-throughput sequencing. TCRdb handled the public reads itself, with Q25 trimming in fastp and clone calling in MiXCR, and kept productive beta chains. Rows matching on CDR3 protein sequence are summarized as one entry with the most common DNA and genes. In all, the sample holds around 20,000 distinct CDR3 sequences, and under 35% of those were seen once. The top ten hold roughly 11% of the sample. From the germline V gene, CDR1 is KGHDR and CDR2 is SFDVKD. Including both end residues, the CDR3 is 10 amino acids long.

Sequenced input: breast tumor tissue. This receptor was obtained from a female donor with breast cancer. Some clones in this sample may be carry-over from other donors' samples. The chain uses TRBV24-1 and TRBJ2-3; the table assigns TRBD1, which was not confirmed against the DNA. The CDR3 corresponds to CATSGTPPGV.